The 16 T cell receptor beta chains in this list originate from one sample, sequenced in a study of blood T cell repertoires in COVID-19. Method: immunoSEQ multiplex PCR; TCRdb's copy keeps in-frame clones and lacks some. The sample shows about 230,000 clones, around 88% of them seen only once. The sequenced sample consisted of peripheral blood. All receptors derive from a man aged 35-49 years with active or convalescent COVID-19.

The rearrangement uses TRBV30 and TRBJ1-2; 8 nucleotides agree with TRBD1. CDR1 and CDR2 (germline): GTSNPN, SVGIG (reference sequence). The trim removed 3 bases at V and 7 bases at J, leaving 13 bases unmatched. CDR3 length equals 15 residues. CDR3 amino acids: CAWRGQEGYRGGYTF. The CDR3 nucleotides are TGTGCCTGGAGGGGACAGGAAGGCTATAGGGGTGGCTACACCTTC.

J is TRBJ2-3 and V is TRBV2; a possible D gene is TRBD1 (5 bases). Germline CDR1 SNHLY, CDR2 FYNNEI. This CDR3 region has 14 residues. The V end lost 8 bases, the J end lost 4 bases, and 16 bases lay between the germline ends. CDR3 in DNA: TGTGCCAGCCTGACAGAACTGGATTCAGATACGCAGTATTTT. Amino acids: CASLTELDSDTQYF. Based on the CDR3 plus reference TRBV2 and TRBJ2-3, the full variable domain is EPEVTQTPSHQVTQMGQEVILRCVPISNHLYFYWYRQILGQKVEFLVSFYNNEISEKSEIFDDQFSVERPDGSNFTLKIRSTKLEDSAMYFCASLTELDSDTQYFGPGTRLTVL.

The chain joins TRBV9 to TRBJ1-1; 8 bases map to TRBD1. The length of the CDR3 is 14 residues. Per germline, CDR1 SGDLS and CDR2 YYNGEE. V was clipped by 4 bases and J by 3 bases; unmatched bases: 5. This CDR3 is CASSPQGGDTEAFF. CDR3 nucleotide sequence: TGTGCCAGCAGCCCACAGGGGGGTGACACTGAAGCTTTCTTT.

The sample holds a few counts of this clone. The V and J genes are TRBV12-3 or TRBV12-4 and TRBJ1-1; possibly TRBD1 for D (5 bases). Deletions cut 1 base from V and 6 bases from J, with 9 bases between. This CDR3 comprises 13 residues. The chain's CDR3 is CASSLEGLPEAFF. CDR3 DNA sequence: TGTGCCAGCAGTTTAGAGGGGTTACCTGAAGCTTTCTTT.

J is TRBJ2-1 and V is TRBV6-2 or TRBV6-3, with D perhaps TRBD2 (5 bases). Germline CDR1 reads MNHEY; CDR2 reads SVGEGT. The CDR3 runs to 14 residues. V was pared by 6 bases and J by 4 bases, with 13 bases between. In DNA form, the CDR3 reads TGTGCCAGCAGCCAGTTGACGGGGTACAATGAGCAGTTCTTC. Encoded protein: CASSQLTGYNEQFF.

The chain joins TRBV29-1 to TRBJ1-1; 7 bases agree with TRBD1. The CDR3 extends over 15 amino acids. Germline V gives CDR1 SQVTM, CDR2 ANQGSEA. J gave up 1 base and V 1 base, and 6 bases lay outside the gene matches. The CDR3: CSVEGAAGGNTEAFF. Written as DNA, the CDR3 is TGCAGCGTTGAAGGGGCGGCAGGGGGGAACACTGAAGCTTTCTTT. Filled out from reference TRBV29-1 and TRBJ1-1, the complete variable domain reads SAVISQKPSRDICQRGTSLTIQCQVDSQVTMMFWYRQQPGQSLTLIATANQGSEATYESGFVIDKFPISRPNLTFSTLTVSNMSPEDSSIYLCSVEGAAGGNTEAFFGQGTRLTVV.

This chain links TRBV6-6 with TRBJ2-7; no firm D call. CDR1 MNHNY and CDR2 SVGAGI come from the germline V gene (reference sequence). Trimming removed 2 bases from V and 1 base from J, with 9 bases in between. The CDR3 is 14 amino acids. CDR3 coding DNA: TGTGCCAGCAGTTACCCCGAAGCATCCTACGAGCAGTACTTC. The encoded protein is CASSYPEASYEQYF.

This clone appeared a single time. The rearrangement joins TRBV2 to TRBJ1-2; D ambiguous. V was shortened by 8 bases and J by 0 bases, with 7 bases between the two germline ends. CDR1 and CDR2 from the germline V gene are SNHLY and FYNNEI. The CDR3 spans 12 residues. The DNA of the CDR3 is TGTGCCAGCTCGGTTTCTAACTATGGCTACACCTTC. As protein: CASSVSNYGYTF. Full variable domain (outside the CDR3, taken from reference TRBV2 and TRBJ1-2): EPEVTQTPSHQVTQMGQEVILRCVPISNHLYFYWYRQILGQKVEFLVSFYNNEISEKSEIFDDQFSVERPDGSNFTLKIRSTKLEDSAMYFCASSVSNYGYTFGSGTRLTVV.

The CDR3 DNA reads as TGTGCCAGCAGTTTATCGGGGATGGGAGGGGACTATGGCTACACCTTC. Translating it yields CASSLSGMGGDYGYTF. This sequence joins TRBV28 and TRBJ1-2; weak D call: TRBD1 (5 bases). Trimming stripped 1 base from V and 3 bases from J, with 15 bases between. This CDR3 has 16 residues. Per germline, CDR1 MDHEN and CDR2 SYDVKM.

This clone was counted only a few times. This sequence joins TRBV11-2 and TRBJ1-1; 8 nucleotides line up with TRBD1. Germline CDR1 is SGHAT and CDR2 is FQNNGV. J was trimmed by 1 base and V by 8 bases; bases with no gene match: 6. The CDR3 consists of 14 residues. The CDR3 sequence: CASAPGQGNTEAFF. The CDR3 DNA is TGTGCCAGCGCGCCCGGACAGGGGAACACTGAAGCTTTCTTT.

This clone was seen just once. The CDR3 here is CASSRGQGGEGYTF. The CDR3 region has the DNA TGCGCCAGCAGCCGGGGACAGGGCGGCGAGGGCTACACCTTC. The chain combines TRBV5-1 with TRBJ1-2, with 9 nucleotides matching TRBD1. This CDR3 has 14 amino acids. The J segment lost 8 bases and the V segment lost 4 bases, leaving 9 bases of the junction unmatched. Germline values: CDR1 SGHRS, CDR2 YFSETQ.

V is TRBV5-6 and J is TRBJ2-7; D is perhaps TRBD2 (5 bases). Trimming shortened V by 4 bases and J by 2 bases, and 22 bases separated the two germline ends. CDR3 length: 17 amino acids. Germline V gene sequence: CDR1 SGHDT, CDR2 YYEEEE. CDR3 nucleotide sequence: TGTGCCAGCAGCAACTATTACCGGCTAGCCGGCCCCTACGAGCAGTACTTC. Residues: CASSNYYRLAGPYEQYF.

The chain couples TRBV5-4 to TRBJ2-5; 9 bases align to TRBD2. Looked up from germline, CDR1 is SGHNT and CDR2 is YYREEE (reference sequence). CDR3 length: 14 residues. The V gene end was trimmed by 4 bases and the J gene end by 5 bases; junction bases not matched to a gene: 6. The CDR3 region has the DNA TGTGCCAGCAGCCCCCTGCGGGAGGGGGAGACCCAGTACTTC. Its translation is CASSPLREGETQYF.

CDR3 amino acids: CASSFWVDKGRTQYF. The CDR3 DNA reads TGTGCCAGCAGCTTTTGGGTGGATAAGGGGCGTACGCAGTATTTT. This chain joins TRBV7-2 and TRBJ2-3; possibly TRBD1 for D (5 bases). The germline V and J ends were trimmed by 3 bases and 8 bases, with 18 bases remaining between them. CDR1 is SGHTA and CDR2 is FQGNSA in the germline V gene. The CDR3 contains 15 residues.

The V gene is TRBV29-1, the J gene TRBJ1-5; 7 bases are shared with TRBD1. V lost 6 bases, J lost 4 bases, and 12 bases stayed unmatched. The CDR3 runs to 15 residues. The germline V gene encodes CDR1 SQVTM and CDR2 ANQGSEA. The CDR3 DNA sequence: TGCAGCGTCCTTGACGACAGGGTCGGTAATCAGCCCCAGCATTTT. It translates to CSVLDDRVGNQPQHF.

In its sample, this clone was seen a few times. The V gene is TRBV15, the J gene TRBJ1-5; 8 positions match TRBD1. The CDR3 loop spans 19 amino acids. Germline loops: CDR1 LNHNV, CDR2 YYDKDF (reference sequence). The ends lost 5 bases at V and 0 bases at J; junction bases unmatched: 15. The CDR3 coding sequence is TGTGCCACCAGCGGATGGACAGGGTCGGATTTGTATAGCAATCAGCCCCAGCATTTT. This encodes CATSGWTGSDLYSNQPQHF.